This section outlines one TCR beta chain sequence together with its context. Its specificity is not known. Primers included in the PCR were 60 Vbeta and 13 Jbeta primers. Assay: immunoSEQ multiplex PCR; the TCRdb copy retains only in-frame clones and omits some. The repertoire has over 150,000 clones, approximately 74% of them found once; the top ten carry around 1.9%. These data come from a study of cytomegalovirus exposure and HLA in healthy donors. Study results and limitations: The study recorded 160 or so TCR beta chains that were cytomegalovirus-associated.

V lost 1 base, J lost 6 bases, and 3 bases lay in between. CDR1 and CDR2 (germline): SGHAT, FQNNGV. CDR3 length: 12 residues. Healthy bone marrow donors made up the cohort. Sequencing was carried out using PBMCs. The chain links TRBV11-2 to TRBJ2-2; D is unresolved. The TCR originated in a man aged 30-40 years in good health and CMV-seronegative. CDR3 sequence: CASSLASGELFF. For the CDR3, the DNA is TGTGCCAGCAGCTTAGCCTCCGGGGAGCTGTTTTTT.